This T cell receptor (beta chain) was obtained from a study of cytomegalovirus exposure and HLA in healthy donors. Comment on this clone: Its antigen is not identified.

The PCR had 60 Vbeta and 13 Jbeta primers. Libraries were prepared by immunoSEQ multiplex PCR; TCRdb keeps only in-frame clonotypes and omits some of them. In the table there are tens of thousands of clones, roughly 80% of which are singletons. The study's findings and limits: What a later analysis showed was that several of the most significant clusters appeared linked to common viral pathogens. In an earlier analysis, in approximately 630 donors, most V segments appeared productive either ~87% or ~30% of the time. The authors later found most CMV-associated TCR beta chains appeared HLA-restricted. In vitro experiments confirmed that three CMV-associated chains were specific for CMV antigens.

Material for sequencing was PBMCs. This TCR was sampled from a woman aged 40 to 55 in good health and CMV-seronegative.

Written as DNA, the CDR3 is TGTGCCAGCAGCGGCAGGGGGTCGGGCACTGAAGCTTTCTTT. This sequence encodes CASSGRGSGTEAFF. The chain carries TRBV9 and TRBJ1-1; 7 nucleotides match TRBD1. The germline V gene has CDR1 SGDLS and CDR2 YYNGEE. Trimming cost V 3 bases and J 4 bases; bases outside gene matches: 6. This CDR3 region has 14 residues.